This T cell receptor beta chain was obtained from a study of siplizumab effects on memory and regulatory T cells. Sequenced by immunoSEQ multiplex PCR; TCRdb stores in-frame clones only, minus some. Of fewer than 85,000 clones in the sample, more than 85% were seen once. The CDR3 is 13 amino acids. V lost 6 bases and J lost 6; bases outside the gene matches: 7. Germline-derived CDR1 and CDR2 are SGHDT and YYEEEE. The TCR sequence derives from a human donor in good health. Sequenced: CD8+ T cells sorted from blood. J is TRBJ2-7 and V is TRBV5-6, with 9 bases lining up with TRBD2. The CDR3 protein is CASMGGRASEQYF. The DNA for the CDR3 is TGTGCCAGCATGGGCGGGAGGGCCAGCGAGCAGTACTTC.